These T cell receptor beta chains were read from a single sample in a study of blood T cell repertoires in COVID-19. Sequencing used immunoSEQ multiplex PCR; TCRdb keeps in-frame clones, though not all of them. This table has 150,000 to 200,000 clones, roughly 85% appearing once. Sequencing used peripheral blood. The source is a human donor with acute or convalescent COVID-19. The donor label of this sample is uncertain. CDR3s include the opening cysteine and the closing phenylalanine or tryptophan. Each record gives: J gene, CDR3 length, D gene, V gene, clone size, CDR3 DNA, CDR3 protein. D genes are given only for firm matches. Only part of the rows carry a size: once, few, many, or a class if the clone is expanded.

J gene: TRBJ2-1
CDR3 length: 14
D gene: TRBD2
V gene: TRBV2
clone size: few
CDR3 DNA: TGTGCCAGCACCTACACCGGGACTAAGAATGAGCAGTTCTTC
CDR3 protein: CASTYTGTKNEQFF

J gene: TRBJ1-2
CDR3 length: 15
D gene: .
V gene: TRBV23-1
clone size: .
CDR3 DNA: TGCGCCAGCAGTCAAATCACAGGGTGGTTTTGGGGCTACACCTTC
CDR3 protein: CASSQITGWFWGYTF

J gene: TRBJ2-1
CDR3 length: 13
D gene: .
V gene: TRBV19
clone size: .
CDR3 DNA: TGTGCCAGTACCCATCCTCCAGGTAATGAGCAGTTCTTC
CDR3 protein: CASTHPPGNEQFF

J gene: TRBJ2-5
CDR3 length: 15
D gene: .
V gene: TRBV2
clone size: .
CDR3 DNA: TGTGCCAGCAGAGGCGGGGCTACAGCGGTAGCGACCCAGTACTTC
CDR3 protein: CASRGGATAVATQYF

J gene: TRBJ1-4
CDR3 length: 12
D gene: .
V gene: TRBV10-3
clone size: .
CDR3 DNA: TGTGCCATCAGTGATAATAATGAAAAACTGTTTTTT
CDR3 protein: CAISDNNEKLFF

J gene: TRBJ2-1
CDR3 length: 15
D gene: TRBD1
V gene: TRBV7-9
clone size: .
CDR3 DNA: TGTGCCAGCAGCTTAGAGGGACAGGGGAATTATGAGCAGTTCTTC
CDR3 protein: CASSLEGQGNYEQFF

J gene: TRBJ2-1
CDR3 length: 15
D gene: TRBD2
V gene: TRBV9
clone size: few
CDR3 DNA: TGTGCCAGCAGCGTAGGACTAGCGGGGGCTAATGAGCAGTTCTTC
CDR3 protein: CASSVGLAGANEQFF

J gene: TRBJ1-2
CDR3 length: 15
D gene: TRBD1
V gene: TRBV18
clone size: .
CDR3 DNA: TGTGCCAGCTCACCCTTGGACAGGGGAGACTATGGCTACACCTTC
CDR3 protein: CASSPLDRGDYGYTF

J gene: TRBJ2-7
CDR3 length: 15
D gene: TRBD1
V gene: TRBV6-5
clone size: once
CDR3 DNA: TGTGCCAGCAGTTACCGAGGGACAGGGACATACGAGCAGTACTTC
CDR3 protein: CASSYRGTGTYEQYF

J gene: TRBJ2-3
CDR3 length: 14
D gene: TRBD2
V gene: TRBV2
clone size: .
CDR3 DNA: TGTGCCAGCACTCTAGCGGGGGGGGTGGATACGCAGTATTTT
CDR3 protein: CASTLAGGVDTQYF

J gene: TRBJ2-1
CDR3 length: 13
D gene: .
V gene: TRBV5-1
clone size: .
CDR3 DNA: TGCGCCAGCAGCTCCACAGGGATCAATGAGCAGTTCTTC
CDR3 protein: CASSSTGINEQFF

J gene: TRBJ2-7
CDR3 length: 18
D gene: TRBD2
V gene: TRBV15
clone size: .
CDR3 DNA: TGTGCCACCAGCAGAGGCCCCTCGGGGGGAAGACAGTTCTACGAGCAGTACTTC
CDR3 protein: CATSRGPSGGRQFYEQYF

J gene: TRBJ1-2
CDR3 length: 15
D gene: .
V gene: TRBV15
clone size: once
CDR3 DNA: TGTGCCACCCATAGGGTGGGAGACAGGACCTATGGCTACACCTTC
CDR3 protein: CATHRVGDRTYGYTF

J gene: TRBJ1-1
CDR3 length: 14
D gene: TRBD1
V gene: TRBV6-2/TRBV6-3
clone size: once
CDR3 DNA: TGTGCCAGCAGTCCCGGACAGGGGTGGACTGAAGCTTTCTTT
CDR3 protein: CASSPGQGWTEAFF

J gene: TRBJ2-5
CDR3 length: 14
D gene: TRBD1
V gene: TRBV5-1
clone size: .
CDR3 DNA: TGCGCCAGCAGCCCGGACAGGGCGGAGAAGACCCAGTACTTC
CDR3 protein: CASSPDRAEKTQYF